A selection of T cell receptor beta chains follows, all from one sample in a study of regulatory T cells in long-lasting Graves disease. TCRdb reprocessed the multiplex PCR reads with MiXCR, giving one entry per CDR3 protein. The profile covers fewer than 450,000 distinct CDR3 sequences, with about 20% appearing a single time and about 20% taken by the ten largest. Specimen: peripheral blood mononuclear cells (PBMCs), collected when the disease was refractory, from a patient treated with antithyroid drugs. The origin of the receptors is a female donor with Graves disease. Each CDR3 is given without its conserved first and last residue.

j_call v_call cdr3_aa
TRBJ1-2 TRBV6-1 ASRTVGERDGYT
TRBJ2-5 TRBV10-3 AINSGGLDQETQY
TRBJ2-2 TRBV6-1 ASRTGGPAGELF
TRBJ2-3 TRBV19 ASSNLAGTSTDTQY
TRBJ1-3 TRBV2 ASSPWVGAGGNTIY
TRBJ2-2 TRBV5-1 ASSSIASGTNTGELF
TRBJ2-1 TRBV3-1 ASSLGGVGDEQF
TRBJ2-3 TRBV27 ASSGRLAGPYGTDTQY
TRBJ2-5 TRBV27 ASSLSTPRPGETQY
TRBJ2-1 TRBV28 ASSFRGSSYNEQF
TRBJ1-6 TRBV7-8 ASSLMRAGDNSPLH
TRBJ2-5 TRBV4-3 ASSQEGWASGDRQTQY
TRBJ2-7 TRBV6-1 ASTQLQGYEQY
TRBJ1-2 TRBV20-1 SARGELDYGYT
TRBJ2-6 TRBV29-1 SVELGGANVLT
TRBJ2-5 TRBV30 ACPGLAQETQY
TRBJ2-7 TRBV11-1 ASSRVSRAYEQY
TRBJ2-7 TRBV20-1 SARGGEGLFEQY
TRBJ2-7 TRBV27 ASSPGLAGDFHEQY
TRBJ1-2 TRBV7-9 ASSLTPSRWNYGYT
TRBJ2-2 TRBV2 ASSVTGGVTGELF
TRBJ1-5 TRBV27 ASSFGGINQPQH
TRBJ1-1 TRBV6-1 ASSIQGAEAF
TRBJ2-2 TRBV24-1 ATSDPTSGTNTGELF
TRBJ2-7 TRBV7-2 ASSPQHLGQGDYEQY
TRBJ2-2 TRBV20-1 SARLANSGELF
TRBJ1-5 TRBV19 ASSLDRAQPQH
TRBJ1-5 TRBV6-1 ASSRGSQPQH
TRBJ1-1 TRBV6-2/TRBV6-3 ASSYGGDYTEAF
TRBJ2-7 TRBV18 ASSQDRGYYEQY
TRBJ2-7 TRBV20-1 SASAPGTSSYEQY
TRBJ1-5 TRBV18 ASSPLPVYSNQPQH
TRBJ1-5 TRBV4-3 ASSQEYGDSNQPQH
TRBJ2-1 TRBV18 ASSPPSTSEIEQF
TRBJ2-3 TRBV6-1 ASSEQRGDTQY
TRBJ2-5 TRBV6-1 ASREGAKTQY
TRBJ1-2 TRBV6-1 ASKPGGAGGYT
TRBJ2-7 TRBV5-4 ASSLITMADEQY
TRBJ2-7 TRBV15 ATSRDLASSYEQY